This record covers a single T cell receptor (beta chain). As yet, its antigen is unknown. The data were taken from a study of T cells in Graves' hyperthyroidism and ophthalmopathy. Patients were excluded for uncontrolled infection, other autoimmune disease, pregnancy or lactation. Findings of the study overall: The majority of expanded thyroid clonotypes above 0.001 also appeared in blood.

V was pared by 3 bases and J by 2 bases, with 11 bases between. The CDR3 is 14 amino acids. Germline values: CDR1 SGHRS, CDR2 YFSETQ. There were TCR beta CDR3 regions amplified from RNA transcripts. The TCR CDR3 first-round RT-PCR relied on the HTBI primer set. TCRdb ran MiXCR on the multiplex PCR reads and lists one entry per CDR3 protein. This table holds under 350,000 distinct CDR3 sequences, 10% to 15% found once. Material: blood. The rearrangement uses TRBV5-1 and TRBJ2-5; maybe TRBD1 (6 bases). The sequence was collected from a young woman with Graves' hyperthyroidism that later progressed to Graves' ophthalmopathy. Here the CDR3 reads CASSSLQGQETQYF. CDR3 bases: TGCGCCAGCAGCTCCTTACAGGGACAAGAGACCCAGTACTTC.